The 31 T cell receptor beta chains presented below share a single source sample, sequenced in a study of beta chain features in type 1 diabetes. Isolated RNA was reverse transcribed in full, so expressed TCRB transcripts were sequenced. Sequencing used immunoSEQ multiplex PCR; TCRdb keeps in-frame clones, though not all of them. The repertoire consists of 200,000 to 300,000 clones, with around 14% occurring once and the leading ten covering approximately 0.02%. These receptors have no identified antigens. Study-level points and caveats: Shorter TCRB CDR3s, moderately but significantly so, were found in Type 1 diabetes patients in all four CD4+ subsets.

Input material: naive CD4+ T cells from blood. The origin of the receptors is a man aged 25-40 years with type 1 diabetes.

The V call is TRBV11-3, the J call TRBJ1-6, with D possibly matching TRBD1 (6 bases). The CDR3 loop spans 14 amino acids. Germline values: CDR1 SGHNT, CDR2 YENEEA. Between the trimmed V and J ends, which lost 6 bases and 7 bases, there was a span of 13 bases. Here the CDR3 reads CASRKGGQNSPLHF. CDR3 sequence (DNA): TGTGCCAGCAGAAAAGGGGGTCAGAATTCACCCCTCCACTTT.

This chain uses TRBV11-2 with TRBJ2-1, with 10 bases aligning to TRBD2. Germline trimming cut 1 base from V and 14 bases from J; bases unmatched to any gene: 2. CDR1 and CDR2 from the germline V gene are SGHAT and FQNNGV. The length of the CDR3 is 12 residues. The CDR3: CASSLVTSGKFF. Written as DNA, the CDR3 is TGTGCCAGCAGCTTAGTAACTAGCGGGAAGTTCTTC.

This clone has more than one count but fewer than ten. The identical CDR3 is also encoded by other nucleotide sequences in the sample. The CDR3 region is CASSLGDTGELFF. DNA for the CDR3: TGCGCCAGCAGCTTGGGCGACACCGGGGAGCTGTTTTTT. This rearrangement joins TRBV5-1 to TRBJ2-2; D is undetermined. CDR1 and CDR2 (germline): SGHRS, YFSETQ. The CDR3 has 13 amino acids. V was shortened by 0 bases and J by 3 bases, with 3 bases between the two germline ends.

The genes are TRBV30 and TRBJ1-1; D gene unclear. The CDR3 covers 10 residues. Germline V gene lookup returns CDR1 GTSNPN and CDR2 SVGIG (reference sequence). V gave up 3 bases and J gave up 10 bases, with 9 bases separating them. The CDR3 protein is CAWREIGAFF. The DNA for the CDR3 is TGTGCCTGGAGGGAGATCGGAGCTTTCTTT.

This clone was picked up a small number of times. The gene calls are TRBV27 and TRBJ2-2; 8 bases line up with TRBD2. J lost 0 bases, V lost 6 bases, and 3 bases had no gene match. Germline V gene data show CDR1 as MNHEY and CDR2 as SMNVEV (reference sequence). The CDR3 contains 15 residues. The CDR3 spells CASSPTSANTGELFF. The CDR3 DNA reads TGTGCCAGCAGCCCGACTAGCGCGAACACCGGGGAGCTGTTTTTT.

The rearrangement joins TRBV29-1 to TRBJ1-2, with a weak D call TRBD1 (6 bases). The CDR3 has 12 amino acids. CDR1 is SQVTM, CDR2 ANQGSEA, per germline. CDR3 sequence reads: CSVGAANYGYTF. For the CDR3, the DNA is TGCAGTGTGGGGGCAGCTAACTATGGCTACACCTTC.

This clone was found a few times. The CDR3 loop is CASSLARAGADTQYF. As DNA, the CDR3 is TGCGCCAGCAGCTTGGCCCGGGCCGGGGCAGATACGCAGTATTTT. This chain uses TRBV5-1 with TRBJ2-3, with a tentative D call TRBD2 (5 bases). V lost 0 bases and J 4 bases, leaving 12 bases between the germline ends. Germline-derived CDR1 and CDR2 are SGHRS and YFSETQ. The CDR3 runs to 15 residues.

The J gene is TRBJ1-5, the V gene TRBV19; 8 bases align to TRBD1. V shed 7 bases, J shed 2 bases, and the junction held 7 bases outside the gene matches. Per germline, CDR1 LNHDA and CDR2 SQIVND (reference sequence). This CDR3 spans 15 amino acids. The CDR3 DNA follows: TGTGCCAGTACGAAAGGGGGACAGGGCAATCAGCCCCAGCATTTT. As protein: CASTKGGQGNQPQHF.

The V gene is TRBV4-1, the J gene TRBJ2-7, with no clear D. Germline values: CDR1 MGHRA, CDR2 YSYEKL. Trimming removed 1 base at V and 4 bases at J, with 11 bases between. This CDR3 region has 14 residues. The CDR3 DNA reads as TGCGCCAGCAGCCAAGCCCCGAGAGGATACGAGCAGTACTTC. Translated: CASSQAPRGYEQYF.

The V call is TRBV11-2, the J call TRBJ2-1; weak D call: TRBD1 (6 bases). CDR3 size: 17 residues. In germline, CDR1 is SGHAT, CDR2 FQNNGV. V was cut by 5 bases and J by 2 bases, with 19 bases left in between. DNA for the CDR3: TGTGCCAGCAGCCCCAGGGGAACAGAGAAGACCTACAATGAGCAGTTCTTC. Its translation: CASSPRGTEKTYNEQFF. The variable domain in full, with the rest retrieved from reference TRBV11-2 and TRBJ2-1, is EAGVAQSPRYKIIEKRQSVAFWCNPISGHATLYWYQQILGQGPKLLIQFQNNGVVDDSQLPKDRFSAERLKGVDSTLKIQPAKLEDSAVYLCASSPRGTEKTYNEQFFGPGTRLTVL.

This clone was found a few times. The same CDR3 can be traced to other DNA sequences in this sample. The genes are TRBV5-1 and TRBJ1-1; 7 bases are a match to TRBD1. There are 14 residues in the CDR3. V dropped 3 bases and J dropped 1; count of bases not matched to a gene: 3. Germline CDR1 and CDR2: SGHRS and YFSETQ. In DNA, the CDR3 is TGCGCCAGCAGCTCGGGACAGACGAACACTGAAGCTTTCTTT. As protein: CASSSGQTNTEAFF.

This chain connects TRBV5-1 to TRBJ1-6; D is unclear. From germline, CDR1 is SGHRS and CDR2 YFSETQ. The CDR3 contains 14 residues. Trimming shortened V by 0 bases and J by 10 bases, and 11 bases separated the two germline ends. CDR3 sequence: CASSLEAARSPLHF. The CDR3 nucleotides read TGCGCCAGCAGCTTGGAGGCGGCGCGGTCACCCCTCCACTTT. Full variable domain (missing parts from reference TRBV5-1 and TRBJ1-6): KAGVTQTPRYLIKTRGQQVTLSCSPISGHRSVSWYQQTPGQGLQFLFEYFSETQRNKGNFPGRFSGRQFSNSRSEMNVSTLELGDSALYLCASSLEAARSPLHFGNGTRLTVT.

The chain uses TRBV2 and TRBJ2-3; TRBD2 aligns across 9 bases. Germline lookup yields CDR1 SNHLY and CDR2 FYNNEI. V shed 8 bases and J 5 bases; nucleotides not matched to a gene: 14. The CDR3 is 16 amino acids. Here the CDR3 reads CASGTGTSLLGDTQYF. The CDR3 DNA reads TGTGCCAGCGGCACCGGGACTAGCCTCCTTGGAGATACGCAGTATTTT.

The J gene is TRBJ2-3, the V gene TRBV27, with 9 bases matching TRBD1. The CDR3 extends over 15 amino acids. Germline lookup yields CDR1 MNHEY and CDR2 SMNVEV (reference sequence). V gave up 4 bases and J gave up 4 bases; unmatched junction bases: 6. The CDR3 here is CASSYRDRAPDTQYF. The CDR3 bases are TGTGCCAGCAGTTACCGGGACAGGGCACCAGATACGCAGTATTTT.

This clone came up a few times. The V gene is TRBV7-2, the J gene TRBJ2-6; a possible D gene is TRBD1 (6 bases). V was clipped by 5 bases and J by 3 bases, with 11 bases between them. The CDR3 runs 15 residues. Germline lookup yields CDR1 SGHTA and CDR2 FQGNSA. CDR3 sequence (DNA): TGTGCCAGCAGCCTAGACAGGTTTGGGGCCAACGTCCTGACTTTC. Protein: CASSLDRFGANVLTF.

A few counts support this clone. The rearrangement joins TRBV15 to TRBJ2-2, with D perhaps matching TRBD1 (7 bases). This CDR3 is 18 amino acids long. Germline CDR1 and CDR2: LNHNV and YYDKDF (reference sequence). V was shortened by 0 bases and J by 7 bases, with 21 bases between the two germline ends. CDR3 loop: CATSRDRGERSRGGELFF. CDR3 nucleotide sequence: TGTGCCACCAGCAGAGACAGGGGGGAAAGGAGCCGTGGCGGGGAGCTGTTTTTT.

This clone has more than one count but fewer than ten. This sequence joins TRBV11-3 and TRBJ2-1; 7 bases match TRBD2. Germline V gene sequence: CDR1 SGHNT, CDR2 YENEEA. The CDR3 loop spans 16 amino acids. With 2 bases clipped from V and 4 bases from J, the junction kept 8 bases outside the gene matches. DNA of the CDR3: TGTGCCAGCAGCTTATCGGGGAGGGCCCGGTACAATGAGCAGTTCTTC. Encoded protein: CASSLSGRARYNEQFF.

This clone was seen a handful of times. The chain links TRBV19 to TRBJ1-2, with 8 bases that match TRBD1. V lost 5 bases, J lost 4 bases, and 6 bases stayed unmatched. The CDR3 is 14 residues long. CDR1 is LNHDA and CDR2 is SQIVND in the germline V gene (reference sequence). The CDR3 loop reads CASSPWDRPYGYTF. The CDR3, as DNA: TGTGCCAGTAGTCCCTGGGACAGGCCCTATGGCTACACCTTC.

There are a few counts of this clone. This chain connects TRBV10-3 to TRBJ1-5, with D possibly being TRBD1 (6 bases). This CDR3 is built from 12 residues. The germline V gene has CDR1 ENHRY and CDR2 SYGVKD. Trimming stripped 11 bases from V and 9 bases from J, with 17 bases between. Here the CDR3 DNA reads TGTGCCGCCTCAGGGGAAGTAGGGCCCCAGCATTTT. Translation: CAASGEVGPQHF.

The CDR3 loop is CASSRTEDTGELFF. The DNA of the CDR3 is TGTGCCAGCAGCCGGACAGAGGACACCGGGGAGCTGTTTTTT. The chain carries TRBV4-2 and TRBJ2-2; D may be TRBD1 (6 bases). The germline gives CDR1 LGHNA, CDR2 YNFKEQ. The CDR3 covers 14 residues. Trimming took off 4 bases at V and 3 bases at J, with 9 bases between the two ends.

This clone was observed a handful of times. The rearrangement uses TRBV29-1 and TRBJ2-7; D ambiguous. Germline CDR1 SQVTM, CDR2 ANQGSEA. The CDR3 has 12 residues. V lost 4 bases to trimming and J lost 2 bases, with 9 bases between them. CDR3 loop: CSVGASPYEQYF. CDR3 bases: TGCAGCGTTGGGGCCTCTCCCTACGAGCAGTACTTC.

This clone was observed a few times. The chain is built from TRBV5-4 and TRBJ2-3; D possibly corresponds to TRBD1 (7 bases). The CDR3 covers 15 residues. CDR1 is SGHNT and CDR2 is YYREEE in the germline V gene (reference sequence). V gave up 1 base and J gave up 5 bases, with 14 bases separating them. The CDR3 DNA reads as TGTGCCAGCAGCTTGAGGCGGCAGGGGGGAGATACGCAGTATTTT. Protein product: CASSLRRQGGDTQYF. The variable domain in full, with the rest retrieved from reference TRBV5-4 and TRBJ2-3, is ETGVTQSPTHLIKTRGQQVTLRCSSQSGHNTVSWYQQALGQGPQFIFQYYREEENGRGNFPPRFSGLQFPNYSSELNVNALELDDSALYLCASSLRRQGGDTQYFGPGTRLTVL.

The rearrangement uses TRBV9 and TRBJ1-2, with 10 bases lining up with TRBD1. J was trimmed by 3 bases and V by 3 bases; bases with no gene match: 2. The length of the CDR3 is 14 residues. In germline, CDR1 is SGDLS, CDR2 YYNGEE. The CDR3: CASSADRGDYGYTF. The CDR3, as DNA: TGTGCCAGCAGCGCGGACAGGGGGGACTATGGCTACACCTTC.

This clone was counted a few times. This chain connects TRBV5-1 to TRBJ2-2; maybe TRBD1 (5 bases). The germline V gene has CDR1 SGHRS and CDR2 YFSETQ. This CDR3 comprises 15 residues. V was clipped by 3 bases and J by 7 bases, with 16 bases between them. The CDR3 protein is CASSSELTVIGELFF. The CDR3, as DNA: TGCGCCAGCAGCTCCGAACTGACAGTCATCGGGGAGCTGTTTTTT. The full variable domain, in which reference TRBV5-1 and TRBJ2-2 provide the parts outside the CDR3, is KAGVTQTPRYLIKTRGQQVTLSCSPISGHRSVSWYQQTPGQGLQFLFEYFSETQRNKGNFPGRFSGRQFSNSRSEMNVSTLELGDSALYLCASSSELTVIGELFFGEGSRLTVL.

The table lists this clone with a few counts. The chain joins TRBV18 to TRBJ2-1; the match to TRBD2 covers 8 bases. The CDR3 sequence is 12 residues long. Germline V CDR1 and CDR2: KGHSH, LQKENI. V shed 1 base and J 15 bases; nucleotides not matched to a gene: 5. CDR3 in amino acids: CASSPRGGLLFF. The CDR3 DNA sequence: TGTGCCAGCTCACCACGCGGGGGGCTCCTGTTCTTC.

This chain connects TRBV29-1 to TRBJ2-5; 7 bases are shared with TRBD2. The CDR3 length is 13 residues. The V gene end was trimmed by 1 base and the J gene end by 4 bases; junction bases not matched to a gene: 3. Germline assignment: CDR1 SQVTM and CDR2 ANQGSEA. CDR3 DNA sequence: TGCAGCGTTGAAGTGGGCGGGAGAGAGACCCAGTACTTC. Its protein product is CSVEVGGRETQYF.

This clone has just a few counts. The chain has TRBV9 and TRBJ1-1; D is unresolved. This CDR3 is built from 11 residues. The germline gives CDR1 SGDLS, CDR2 YYNGEE. V shed 0 bases and J shed 7 bases, with 4 bases lying between them. The CDR3 nucleotides are TGTGCCAGCAGCGTAGTGAGTGAAGCTTTCTTT. This gives the protein CASSVVSEAFF. The variable domain in full, completed from reference TRBV9 and TRBJ1-1, reads DSGVTQTPKHLITATGQRVTLRCSPRSGDLSVYWYQQSLDQGLQFLIQYYNGEERAKGNILERFSAQQFPDLHSELNLSSLELGDSALYFCASSVVSEAFFGQGTRLTVV.

This clone was found many times. CDR3 sequence (DNA): TGTGCCAGCAGCTCCAGACTAGCGGGACGACTCGAGCAGTACTTC. Encoded protein: CASSSRLAGRLEQYF. This sequence joins TRBV7-9 and TRBJ2-7; 11 positions match TRBD2. The CDR3 totals 15 residues. In germline, CDR1 is SEHNR, CDR2 FQNEAQ (reference sequence). The V and J ends lost 4 bases and 6 bases, in that order; junction bases with no gene match: 8.

This chain joins TRBV5-1 and TRBJ1-1; unclear D gene. V lost 2 bases and J 7 bases, leaving 12 bases between the germline ends. The CDR3 is made up of 13 amino acids. Per germline, CDR1 SGHRS and CDR2 YFSETQ. The CDR3 sequence: CASSLFGIGEAFF. In DNA form, the CDR3 reads TGCGCCAGCAGCTTATTCGGGATTGGTGAAGCTTTCTTT.

This chain links TRBV29-1 with TRBJ1-1; D not certain. V dropped 3 bases and J dropped 6 bases, with 11 bases sitting between them. Per germline, CDR1 SQVTM and CDR2 ANQGSEA. This CDR3 spans 12 amino acids. The CDR3 sequence is CSVDPGGAEAFF. The CDR3 region has the DNA TGCAGCGTTGACCCTGGAGGCGCTGAAGCTTTCTTT.

V gene TRBV4-2 combines with J gene TRBJ1-2; 8 bases are shared with TRBD1. This CDR3 comprises 13 residues. V was pared by 4 bases and J by 6 bases, with 4 bases of the junction left unmatched. From germline, CDR1 is LGHNA and CDR2 YNFKEQ. The CDR3 sequence: CASSLDREDGYTF. DNA of the CDR3: TGTGCCAGCAGCCTGGACAGGGAGGATGGCTACACCTTC.